This T cell receptor beta chain appears in the sequencing data of a study of blood T cell repertoires in COVID-19. Study in general: The cDNA or gDNA used as material had been derived from T cells, B-cell-depleted T cells, or PBMCs.

Assay used: immunoSEQ multiplex PCR; TCRdb lists only in-frame clones, some missing. Of 350,000 or so clones in the sample, approximately 89% were seen once. The TCR originated in a woman in her fifties or sixties with COVID-19, enrolled during active disease. The source material was peripheral blood.

The CDR3 region has the DNA TGCGCCAGCAGCGGGACAGGGGGTTACACTGAAGCTTTCTTT. Its protein product is CASSGTGGYTEAFF. The J gene is TRBJ1-1, the V gene TRBV5-1, with 11 nucleotides matching TRBD1. The CDR3 is 14 amino acids. The J segment lost 3 bases and the V segment lost 4 bases, leaving 2 bases of the junction unmatched. The germline V gene has CDR1 SGHRS and CDR2 YFSETQ.